The clone carrying this T cell receptor beta chain was observed a single time. Antigen: not known. Treatment specified: oral pan-JAK inhibitor, 5-10 mg twice daily. The record originates from a study of CD8+ T cells in alopecia areata. Overall study: Each day, treated patients took oral tofacitinib twice, at 5 to 10 mg per dose.

Study-wide results and limits: Scalp clonality and expanded CD8+ clones among the top 100 showed significant decreases with tofacitinib. Higher clonality and more expanded CD8+ clones appeared in lesional than normal scalp.

V dropped 6 bases and J dropped 6 bases, with 12 bases sitting between them. This CDR3 is 12 amino acids long. Germline CDR1 MNHEY, CDR2 SMNVEV (reference sequence). RNA extraction and reverse transcription yielded cDNA as sequencing template. Method: immunoSEQ multiplex PCR; TCRdb's copy keeps in-frame clones and lacks some. Here the sample spans 90,000 to 100,000 clones, 60% to 65% being singletons. The chain has TRBV27 and TRBJ2-7; D gene ambiguous. This sample comprised CD8+ T cells sorted from blood, obtained at week 4, from a patient treated with tofacitinib. This TCR came from a human donor with alopecia areata. The CDR3 DNA sequence: TGTGCCAGCAGGGCCGGGTGGGGCGAGCAGTACTTC. It yields the protein CASRAGWGEQYF.